Given below is one T cell receptor (beta chain) in context. These data belong to a study of blood T cell repertoires in COVID-19. This CDR3 contains 15 residues. V was clipped by 2 bases and J by 2 bases, with 11 bases between them. CDR1 and CDR2 from the germline V gene are SGHNT and YYREEE (reference sequence). Using immunoSEQ multiplex PCR, the repertoire was profiled, and TCRdb retains in-frame clones only, with some absent. The data show approximately 52,000 clones, 85% to 90% seen once. The sample was peripheral blood. The receptor was isolated from a human donor in a cohort sampled during active COVID-19. This chain links TRBV5-4 with TRBJ2-1; weak D call: TRBD2 (5 bases). The CDR3 loop reads CASSFFTGTYNEQFF. The CDR3 nucleotides read TGTGCCAGCAGCTTTTTTACCGGGACCTACAATGAGCAGTTCTTC. The whole variable domain, remainder taken from reference TRBV5-4 and TRBJ2-1, is ETGVTQSPTHLIKTRGQQVTLRCSSQSGHNTVSWYQQALGQGPQFIFQYYREEENGRGNFPPRFSGLQFPNYSSELNVNALELDDSALYLCASSFFTGTYNEQFFGPGTRLTVL.